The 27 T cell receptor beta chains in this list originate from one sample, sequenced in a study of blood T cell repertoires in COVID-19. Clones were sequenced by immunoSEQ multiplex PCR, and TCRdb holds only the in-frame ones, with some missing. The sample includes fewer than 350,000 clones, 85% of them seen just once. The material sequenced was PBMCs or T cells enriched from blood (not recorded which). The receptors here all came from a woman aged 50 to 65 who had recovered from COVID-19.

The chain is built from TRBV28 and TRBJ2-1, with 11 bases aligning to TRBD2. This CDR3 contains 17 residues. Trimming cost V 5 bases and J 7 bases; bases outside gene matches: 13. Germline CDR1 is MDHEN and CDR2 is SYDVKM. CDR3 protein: CASSQTPVAGGGNEQFF. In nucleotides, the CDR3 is TGTGCCAGCAGTCAGACCCCCGTAGCGGGGGGGGGTAATGAGCAGTTCTTC.

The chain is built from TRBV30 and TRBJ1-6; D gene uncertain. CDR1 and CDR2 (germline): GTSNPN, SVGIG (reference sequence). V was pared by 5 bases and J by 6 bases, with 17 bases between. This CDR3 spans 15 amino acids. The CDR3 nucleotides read TGTGCCTGGTGCCGAGGACTTGGTTTTAATTCACCCCTCCACTTT. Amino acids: CAWCRGLGFNSPLHF.

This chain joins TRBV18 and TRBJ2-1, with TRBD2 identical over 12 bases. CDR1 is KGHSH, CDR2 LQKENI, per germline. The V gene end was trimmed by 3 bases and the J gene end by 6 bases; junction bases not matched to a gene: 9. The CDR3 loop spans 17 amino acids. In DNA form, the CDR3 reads TGTGCCAGCTCACCTGCAGCCGGGACTAGCGGGTTCAATGAGCAGTTCTTC. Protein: CASSPAAGTSGFNEQFF.

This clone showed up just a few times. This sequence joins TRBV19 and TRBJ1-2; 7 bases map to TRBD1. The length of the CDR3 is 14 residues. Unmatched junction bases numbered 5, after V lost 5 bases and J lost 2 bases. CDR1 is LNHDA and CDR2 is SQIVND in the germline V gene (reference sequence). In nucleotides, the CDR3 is TGTGCCAGTAGTTACCAGGGGGTAAACTATGGCTACACCTTC. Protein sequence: CASSYQGVNYGYTF.

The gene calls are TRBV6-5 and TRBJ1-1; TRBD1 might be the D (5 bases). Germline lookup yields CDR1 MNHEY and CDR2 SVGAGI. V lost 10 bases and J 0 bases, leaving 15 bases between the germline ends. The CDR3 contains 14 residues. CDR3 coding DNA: TGTGCCACCCTCCGCTCGGGGGTGAACACTGAAGCTTTCTTT. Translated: CATLRSGVNTEAFF.

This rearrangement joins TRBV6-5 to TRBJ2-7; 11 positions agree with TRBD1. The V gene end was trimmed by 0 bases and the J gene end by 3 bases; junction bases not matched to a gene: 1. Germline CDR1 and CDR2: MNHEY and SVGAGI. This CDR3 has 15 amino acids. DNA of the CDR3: TGTGCCAGCAGTTACTCCGGGACAGGGGGCTACGAGCAGTACTTC. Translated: CASSYSGTGGYEQYF.

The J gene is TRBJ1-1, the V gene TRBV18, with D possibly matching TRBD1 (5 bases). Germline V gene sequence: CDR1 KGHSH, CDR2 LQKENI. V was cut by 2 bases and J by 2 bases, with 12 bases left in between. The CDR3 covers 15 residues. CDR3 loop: CASSPSTAVNTEAFF. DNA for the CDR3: TGTGCCAGCTCACCATCGACAGCAGTCAACACTGAAGCTTTCTTT.

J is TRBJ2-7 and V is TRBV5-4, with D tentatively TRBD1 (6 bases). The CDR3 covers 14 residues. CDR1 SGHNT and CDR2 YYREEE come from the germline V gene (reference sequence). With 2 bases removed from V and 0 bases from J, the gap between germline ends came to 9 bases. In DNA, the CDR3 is TGTGCCAGCAGCTTTACAGGGAACTCCTACGAGCAGTACTTC. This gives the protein CASSFTGNSYEQYF.

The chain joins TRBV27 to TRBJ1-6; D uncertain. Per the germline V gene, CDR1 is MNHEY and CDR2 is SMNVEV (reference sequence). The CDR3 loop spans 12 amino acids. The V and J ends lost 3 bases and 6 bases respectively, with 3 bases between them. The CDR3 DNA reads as TGTGCCAGCAGTTTCTTTAATTCACCCCTCCACTTT. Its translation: CASSFFNSPLHF.

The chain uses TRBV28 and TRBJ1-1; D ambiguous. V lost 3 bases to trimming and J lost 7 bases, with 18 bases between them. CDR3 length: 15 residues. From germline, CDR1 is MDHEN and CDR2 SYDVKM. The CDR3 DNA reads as TGTGCCAGCAGTTTTATGCGGCCCCGCGCGAGTGAAGCTTTCTTT. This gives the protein CASSFMRPRASEAFF.

The DNA for the CDR3 is TGTGCCAGTAGGACCCCGACAGGGCCTGGAAACACCATATATTTT. Translating it yields CASRTPTGPGNTIYF. V is TRBV19 and J is TRBJ1-3; 7 bases line up with TRBD1. Per germline, CDR1 LNHDA and CDR2 SQIVND (reference sequence). V shed 6 bases, J shed 2 bases, and the junction held 7 bases outside the gene matches. The length of the CDR3 is 15 residues.

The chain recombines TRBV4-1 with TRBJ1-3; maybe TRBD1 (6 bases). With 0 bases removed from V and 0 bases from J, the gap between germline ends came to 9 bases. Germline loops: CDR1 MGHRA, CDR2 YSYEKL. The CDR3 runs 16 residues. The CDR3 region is CASSQDRQVSGNTIYF. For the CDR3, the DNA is TGCGCCAGCAGCCAAGATAGACAGGTCTCTGGAAACACCATATATTTT.

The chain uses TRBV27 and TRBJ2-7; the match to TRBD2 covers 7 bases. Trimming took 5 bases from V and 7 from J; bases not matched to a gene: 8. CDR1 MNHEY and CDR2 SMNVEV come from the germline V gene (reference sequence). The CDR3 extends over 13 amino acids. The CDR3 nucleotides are TGTGCCAGCAGTCCGGGGGGAGTCTGGGAGCAGTACTTC. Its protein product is CASSPGGVWEQYF.

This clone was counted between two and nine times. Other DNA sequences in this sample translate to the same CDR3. In DNA, the CDR3 is TGTGCCAGCACGGACAGGGGAATGAACACTGAAGCTTTCTTT. It is translated as CASTDRGMNTEAFF. The chain carries TRBV6-5 and TRBJ1-1; TRBD1 matches 9 bases. The CDR3 has 14 residues. Germline CDR1 reads MNHEY; CDR2 reads SVGAGI. V dropped 7 bases and J dropped 0; count of bases not matched to a gene: 3.

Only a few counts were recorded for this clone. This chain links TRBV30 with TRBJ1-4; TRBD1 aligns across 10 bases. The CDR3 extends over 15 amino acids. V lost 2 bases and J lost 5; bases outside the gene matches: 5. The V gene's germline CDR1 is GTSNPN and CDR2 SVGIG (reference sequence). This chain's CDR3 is CAWSPRTGGNEKLFF. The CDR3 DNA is TGTGCCTGGAGTCCTCGGACAGGGGGAAATGAAAAACTGTTTTTT.

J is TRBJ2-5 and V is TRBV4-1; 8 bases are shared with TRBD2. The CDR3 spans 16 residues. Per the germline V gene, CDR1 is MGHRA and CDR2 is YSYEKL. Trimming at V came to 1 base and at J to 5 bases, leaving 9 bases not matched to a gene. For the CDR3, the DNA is TGCGCCAGCAGCCAAGCCCCGGGGGGGCCGCGGGAGACCCAGTACTTC. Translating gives CASSQAPGGPRETQYF.

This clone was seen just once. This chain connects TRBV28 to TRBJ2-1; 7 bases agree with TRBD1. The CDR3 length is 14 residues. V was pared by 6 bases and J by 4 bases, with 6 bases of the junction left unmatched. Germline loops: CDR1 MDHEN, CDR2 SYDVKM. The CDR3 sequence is CASSEQGLYNEQFF. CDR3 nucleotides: TGTGCCAGCAGCGAACAGGGGTTGTACAATGAGCAGTTCTTC.

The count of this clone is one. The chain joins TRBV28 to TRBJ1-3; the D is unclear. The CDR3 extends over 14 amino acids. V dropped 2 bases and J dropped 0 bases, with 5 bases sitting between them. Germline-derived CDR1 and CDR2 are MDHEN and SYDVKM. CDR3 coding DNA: TGTGCCAGCAGTTTACCCAGCTCTGGAAACACCATATATTTT. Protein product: CASSLPSSGNTIYF. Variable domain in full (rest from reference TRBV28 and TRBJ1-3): DVKVTQSSRYLVKRTGEKVFLECVQDMDHENMFWYRQDPGLGLRLIYFSYDVKMKEKGDIPEGYSVSREKKERFSLILESASTNQTSMYLCASSLPSSGNTIYFGEGSWLTVV.

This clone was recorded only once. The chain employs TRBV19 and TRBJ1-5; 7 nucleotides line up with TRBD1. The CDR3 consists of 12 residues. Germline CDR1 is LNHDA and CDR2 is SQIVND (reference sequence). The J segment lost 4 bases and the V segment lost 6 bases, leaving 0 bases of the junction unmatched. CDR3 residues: CASRTGNQPQHF. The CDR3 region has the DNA TGTGCCAGTAGGACAGGGAATCAGCCCCAGCATTTT.

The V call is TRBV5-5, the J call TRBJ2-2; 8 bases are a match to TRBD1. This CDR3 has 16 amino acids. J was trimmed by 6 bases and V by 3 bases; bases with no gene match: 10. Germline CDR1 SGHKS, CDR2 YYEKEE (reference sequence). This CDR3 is CASSSPGQGRSGELFF. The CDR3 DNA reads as TGTGCCAGCAGCTCACCAGGACAGGGACGGTCCGGGGAGCTGTTTTTT.

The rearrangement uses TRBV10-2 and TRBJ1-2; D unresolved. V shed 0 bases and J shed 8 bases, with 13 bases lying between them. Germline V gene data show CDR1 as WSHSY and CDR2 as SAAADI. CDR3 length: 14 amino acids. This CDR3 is CASSESNDIQGYTF. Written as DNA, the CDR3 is TGCGCCAGCAGTGAGTCCAACGATATCCAGGGCTACACCTTC.

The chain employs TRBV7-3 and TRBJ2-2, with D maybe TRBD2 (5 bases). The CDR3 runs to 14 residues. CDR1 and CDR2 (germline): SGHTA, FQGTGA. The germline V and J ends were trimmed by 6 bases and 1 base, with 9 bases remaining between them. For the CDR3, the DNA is TGTGCCAGCAGGAGGGTGGGGAACACCGGGGAGCTGTTTTTT. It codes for CASRRVGNTGELFF.

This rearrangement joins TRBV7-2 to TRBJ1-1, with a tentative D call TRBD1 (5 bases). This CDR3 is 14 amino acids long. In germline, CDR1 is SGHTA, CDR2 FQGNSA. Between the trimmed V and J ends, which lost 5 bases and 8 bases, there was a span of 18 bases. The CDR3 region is CASSRDFGTEEAFF. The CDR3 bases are TGTGCCAGCAGCCGTGACTTCGGGACTGAGGAAGCTTTCTTT.

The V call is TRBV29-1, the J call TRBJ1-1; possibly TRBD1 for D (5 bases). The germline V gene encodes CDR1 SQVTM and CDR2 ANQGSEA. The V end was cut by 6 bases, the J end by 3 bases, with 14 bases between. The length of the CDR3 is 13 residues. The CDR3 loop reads CSVLTSGDTEAFF. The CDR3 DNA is TGCAGCGTCCTGACGTCGGGGGACACTGAAGCTTTCTTT.

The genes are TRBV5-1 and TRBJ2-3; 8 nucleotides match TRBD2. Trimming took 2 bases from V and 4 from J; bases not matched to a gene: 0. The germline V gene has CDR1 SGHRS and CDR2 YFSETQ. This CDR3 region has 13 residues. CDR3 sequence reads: CASSLAGADTQYF. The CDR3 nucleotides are TGCGCCAGCAGCTTAGCGGGGGCAGATACGCAGTATTTT. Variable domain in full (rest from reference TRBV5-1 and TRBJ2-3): KAGVTQTPRYLIKTRGQQVTLSCSPISGHRSVSWYQQTPGQGLQFLFEYFSETQRNKGNFPGRFSGRQFSNSRSEMNVSTLELGDSALYLCASSLAGADTQYFGPGTRLTVL.

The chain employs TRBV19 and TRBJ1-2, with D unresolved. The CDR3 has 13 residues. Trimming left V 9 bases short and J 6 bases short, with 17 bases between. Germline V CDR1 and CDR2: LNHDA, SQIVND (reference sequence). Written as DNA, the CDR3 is TGTGCCAGCCGCCAACAAACCATTGATGGCTACACCTTC. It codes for CASRQQTIDGYTF.

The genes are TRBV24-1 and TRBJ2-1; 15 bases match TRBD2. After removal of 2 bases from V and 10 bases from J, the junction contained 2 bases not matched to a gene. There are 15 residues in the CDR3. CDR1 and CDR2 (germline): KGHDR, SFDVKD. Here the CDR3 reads CATSDSGTSGREQFF. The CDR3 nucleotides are TGTGCCACCAGTGATTCCGGGACTAGCGGGAGGGAGCAGTTCTTC.